This T cell receptor (beta chain) appears in the sequencing data of a study of HIV-infected patients and healthy controls. Alpha and beta constant-region primers primed reverse transcription of around 550 ng RNA. Each of the alpha and beta chains got its own library through chain-specific third strand synthesis with indices. TCRdb passed the 5' RACE reads through MiXCR, listing each CDR3 protein once. The sample has about 13,000 distinct CDR3 sequences; about 9.8% are singletons. CDR1 is MNHEY and CDR2 is SVGEGT in the germline V gene. CDR3 length: 14 residues. The V and J ends lost 0 bases and 1 base respectively, with 6 bases between them. This clonotype is medium-sized. The repertoire came from unfractionated whole blood and reflected all unsorted peripheral T cells.

This clonotype was obtained from an adult in good health. The chain joins TRBV6-2 or TRBV6-3 to TRBJ1-1; D is unclear. Sequenced input: blood. DNA for the CDR3: TGTGCCAGCAGTTACTCGGCAGAGAACACTGAAGCTTTCTTT. This translates into CASSYSAENTEAFF.